These 21 T cell receptor beta chains were sequenced from one sample in a study of control samples from healthy donors and cancer patients. The method was immunoSEQ multiplex PCR; TCRdb's version includes in-frame clones alone and lacks a portion of them. The sample holds roughly 29,000 clones, about 85% seen once. Sample: formalin-fixed, paraffin-embedded tissue. The receptors shown here come from a female donor with melanoma.

The rearrangement links TRBV3-1 (or the pseudogene TRBV3-2) to TRBJ2-1; 9 bases agree with TRBD2. CDR3 length equals 15 residues. V lost 5 bases and J lost 5; bases outside the gene matches: 7. Germline V gene sequence: CDR1 LGHDT, CDR2 YNNKEL (reference sequence). DNA of the CDR3: TGTGCCAGCAGCTCCCGGGCTAGCGGGGACAATGAGCAGTTCTTC. Its protein is CASSSRASGDNEQFF.

The chain is built from TRBV2 and TRBJ2-7; 11 bases fit TRBD2. The CDR3 runs to 18 residues. CDR1 is SNHLY and CDR2 is FYNNEI in the germline V gene. The V and J ends lost 8 bases and 0 bases, in that order; junction bases with no gene match: 15. CDR3 DNA sequence: TGTGCCAGCGGAGATTTACCGGGACTAGCGGACCTCTCCTACGAGCAGTACTTC. Encoded protein: CASGDLPGLADLSYEQYF.

V and J are TRBV7-8 and TRBJ2-3; unclear D gene. The CDR3 length is 13 residues. The germline CDR1 and CDR2 sequences are SGHVS and FQNEAQ. Trimming stripped 1 base from V and 14 bases from J, with 16 bases between. In DNA form, the CDR3 reads TGTGCCAGCAGCTTAGAGTTCCTGCCGTATCCGTATTTT. Amino acids: CASSLEFLPYPYF. Looking up the rest from reference TRBV7-8 and TRBJ2-3 gives the full variable domain: GAGVSQSPRYKVAKRGQDVALRCDPISGHVSLFWYQQALGQGPEFLTYFQNEAQLDKSGLPSDRFFAERPEGSVSTLKIQRTQQEDSAVYLCASSLEFLPYPYFGPGTRLTVL.

This clone was detected a few times. The V call is TRBV5-3, the J call TRBJ2-3, with 8 bases identical to TRBD2. TRBV5-3 is placed among ORFs of uncertain function. The CDR3 loop spans 15 amino acids. V lost 3 bases to trimming and J lost 2 bases; unmatched junction nucleotides: 5. The CDR3 coding sequence is TGTGCCAGAAGCTCGGGACTAGGCCTCACAGATACGCAGTATTTT. As protein: CARSSGLGLTDTQYF.

The chain links TRBV9 to TRBJ2-1; TRBD2 matches 16 bases. With 2 bases clipped from V and 4 bases from J, the junction kept 3 bases outside the gene matches. Germline V gene sequence: CDR1 SGDLS, CDR2 YYNGEE. The CDR3 length is 17 residues. CDR3 sequence (DNA): TGTGCCAGCAGCGTGGGACTAGCGGGGGGGAATTACAATGAGCAGTTCTTC. Its protein is CASSVGLAGGNYNEQFF.

The chain couples TRBV19 to TRBJ2-1; the D is unclear. The CDR3 is made up of 14 amino acids. V was shortened by 3 bases and J by 4 bases, with 10 bases between the two germline ends. CDR1 LNHDA and CDR2 SQIVND come from the germline V gene (reference sequence). In nucleotides, the CDR3 is TGTGCCAGTAGTATTTCCCACCCATACAATGAGCAGTTCTTC. This codes for CASSISHPYNEQFF.

The rearrangement links TRBV5-1 to TRBJ1-2; 7 nucleotides line up with TRBD1. V lost 4 bases to trimming and J lost 3 bases; unmatched junction nucleotides: 9. The CDR3 is 15 amino acids. Germline loops: CDR1 SGHRS, CDR2 YFSETQ. CDR3 sequence: CASSTRQGLDYGYTF. The DNA of the CDR3 is TGCGCCAGCAGCACCCGACAGGGTCTAGACTATGGCTACACCTTC.

The chain recombines TRBV15 with TRBJ1-4; D uncertain. This CDR3 spans 15 amino acids. The germline gives CDR1 LNHNV, CDR2 YYDKDF (reference sequence). The V and J ends lost 5 bases and 5 bases respectively, with 15 bases between them. CDR3 nucleotide sequence: TGTGCCACCAGCCGTGCGGGCCACCTCAATGAAAAACTGTTTTTT. It specifies CATSRAGHLNEKLFF.

The chain links TRBV30 to TRBJ1-2, with unresolved D. The CDR3 is 12 residues long. V shed 2 bases and J shed 5 bases, with 9 bases lying between them. The germline CDR1 and CDR2 sequences are GTSNPN and SVGIG (reference sequence). The DNA for the CDR3 is TGTGCCTGGAGTTTGACTCGTTATGGCTACACCTTC. Translated, it gives CAWSLTRYGYTF. The full variable domain, in which reference TRBV30 and TRBJ1-2 provide the parts outside the CDR3, is SQTIHQWPATLVQPVGSPLSLECTVEGTSNPNLYWYRQAAGRGLQLLFYSVGIGQISSEVPQNLSASRPQDRQFILSSKKLLLSDSGFYLCAWSLTRYGYTFGSGTRLTVV.

The V call is TRBV5-1, the J call TRBJ2-7; 10 nucleotides match TRBD2. This CDR3 has 16 amino acids. The V segment lost 4 bases and the J segment 0 bases; nucleotides outside the gene matches: 7. Germline loops: CDR1 SGHRS, CDR2 YFSETQ. The CDR3 bases are TGCGCCAGCAGCGAAGGGACTAGCGATCTCTCCTACGAGCAGTACTTC. Its translation is CASSEGTSDLSYEQYF.

The V and J genes are TRBV7-8 and TRBJ1-1, with D perhaps TRBD1 (5 bases). Trimming stripped 6 bases from V and 4 bases from J, with 21 bases between. CDR1 is SGHVS and CDR2 is FQNEAQ in the germline V gene. CDR3 length: 16 residues. The DNA for the CDR3 is TGTGCCAGCAGTTCGCGACCGGGGGTAAGCCGCACTGAAGCTTTCTTT. Its protein product is CASSSRPGVSRTEAFF.

This clone was detected a few times. This chain joins TRBV5-1 and TRBJ2-1; TRBD2 aligns across 16 bases. The V segment lost 4 bases and the J segment 0 bases; nucleotides outside the gene matches: 7. CDR1 SGHRS and CDR2 YFSETQ come from the germline V gene. The CDR3 totals 19 residues. The CDR3 loop reads CASSQGLAGGPGSYNEQFF. In DNA, the CDR3 is TGCGCCAGCAGCCAGGGACTAGCGGGAGGGCCAGGCTCCTACAATGAGCAGTTCTTC.

The rearrangement links TRBV6-5 to TRBJ1-1; D remains ambiguous. This CDR3 spans 13 amino acids. V lost 7 bases to trimming and J lost 4 bases, with 13 bases between them. The germline V gene has CDR1 MNHEY and CDR2 SVGAGI. CDR3 loop: CASTKTGSTEAFF. CDR3 sequence (DNA): TGTGCCAGCACGAAGACCGGGAGCACTGAAGCTTTCTTT.

The CDR3 DNA reads TGCGCCAGCAGTGGGACTAGCGTGAATGAGCAGTTCTTC. This sequence encodes CASSGTSVNEQFF. The gene calls are TRBV10-2 and TRBJ2-1, with TRBD2 matching over 9 bases. Trimming cost V 4 bases and J 7 bases; bases outside gene matches: 2. There are 13 residues in the CDR3. The germline V gene encodes CDR1 WSHSY and CDR2 SAAADI.

The chain carries TRBV19 and TRBJ1-2; tentatively, D is TRBD1 (5 bases). The V end was cut by 5 bases, the J end by 1 base, with 20 bases between. There are 17 residues in the CDR3. Per germline, CDR1 LNHDA and CDR2 SQIVND (reference sequence). CDR3 in amino acids: CASSALGAEVFNYGYTF. DNA for the CDR3: TGTGCCAGTAGTGCGTTAGGGGCAGAAGTTTTTAACTATGGCTACACCTTC.

The chain recombines TRBV5-4 with TRBJ1-4; D perhaps matches TRBD1 (5 bases). The V end was cut by 3 bases, the J end by 0 bases, with 9 bases between. The CDR3 has 15 residues. The germline CDR1 and CDR2 sequences are SGHNT and YYREEE (reference sequence). The CDR3, as DNA: TGTGCCAGCAGCTGGGGGGTTGCAACTAATGAAAAACTGTTTTTT. It is translated as CASSWGVATNEKLFF. The full variable domain, its missing parts supplied by reference TRBV5-4 and TRBJ1-4, is ETGVTQSPTHLIKTRGQQVTLRCSSQSGHNTVSWYQQALGQGPQFIFQYYREEENGRGNFPPRFSGLQFPNYSSELNVNALELDDSALYLCASSWGVATNEKLFFGSGTQLSVL.

This clone was observed once. The chain employs TRBV4-1 and TRBJ1-5; TRBD1 agrees at 8 bases. CDR1 is MGHRA, CDR2 YSYEKL, per germline. J lost 7 bases, V lost 0 bases, and 5 bases had no gene match. This CDR3 spans 15 amino acids. CDR3 bases: TGCGCCAGCAGCCAAGAACAGGGGGGTGGGCAGCCCCAGCATTTT. Its translation: CASSQEQGGGQPQHF.

The gene calls are TRBV2 and TRBJ2-3; 14 nucleotides match TRBD2. Germline lookup yields CDR1 SNHLY and CDR2 FYNNEI. The CDR3 covers 19 residues. V shed 5 bases, J shed 4 bases, and the junction held 14 bases outside the gene matches. CDR3 sequence (DNA): TGTGCCAGCAGTCCCGGGACTAGCGGGAGTTGGGTTATCGCAGATACGCAGTATTTT. It encodes CASSPGTSGSWVIADTQYF.

The rearrangement uses TRBV12-3 or TRBV12-4 and TRBJ1-1; D is uncertain. CDR3 size: 13 residues. Trimming cost V 3 bases and J 5 bases, with 10 bases left between them. CDR3 in amino acids: CASSFQKTTEAFF. CDR3 DNA: TGTGCCAGCAGTTTCCAGAAGACGACTGAAGCTTTCTTT.

The chain recombines TRBV3-1 (or the pseudogene TRBV3-2) with TRBJ2-3, with TRBD2 matching over 8 bases. After removal of 4 bases from V and 6 bases from J, the junction contained 9 bases not matched to a gene. The CDR3 has 15 residues. CDR1 and CDR2 from the germline V gene are LGHDT and YNNKEL (reference sequence). CDR3 in amino acids: CASSPPGAGDDTQYF. The CDR3 nucleotides read TGTGCCAGCAGCCCCCCGGGAGCGGGAGACGATACGCAGTATTTT.

J is TRBJ1-4 and V is TRBV19, with D maybe TRBD1 (5 bases). The CDR3 is made up of 14 amino acids. V was cut by 5 bases and J by 2 bases, with 9 bases left in between. Germline V gene lookup returns CDR1 LNHDA and CDR2 SQIVND (reference sequence). The CDR3 DNA follows: TGTGCCAGTAGTGGGGGGACTACTAATGAAAAACTGTTTTTT. Amino acids: CASSGGTTNEKLFF.